The clone carrying this TCR beta chain was detected ten times or more. Its target is not known. CDR3 length equals 13 residues. Germline loops: CDR1 MNHEY, CDR2 SMNVEV (reference sequence). Trimming cost V 2 bases and J 4 bases, with 9 bases left between them. TCRdb ran MiXCR on the 5' RACE reads and lists one entry per CDR3 protein. The table records about 330,000 distinct CDR3 sequences, roughly 8% of them present only once. The data originate from a study of CD8 T cells in ankylosing spondylitis. The study, taken as a whole, reports: It appeared that ankylosing spondylitis blood was characterized by a TCR beta motif of 8 or 9 highly homologous variants. Several of the motif variants were reported before in synovial fluid and blood from reactive arthritis.

Sequenced material: blood, either unsorted or a sorted T cell fraction (not recorded which). J is TRBJ2-7 and V is TRBV27; D perhaps matches TRBD1 (6 bases). This TCR was sampled from a male donor with ankylosing spondylitis. The CDR3 region has the DNA TGTGCCAGCAGTTTACACAGGGTATACGAGCAGTACTTC. This sequence encodes CASSLHRVYEQYF.